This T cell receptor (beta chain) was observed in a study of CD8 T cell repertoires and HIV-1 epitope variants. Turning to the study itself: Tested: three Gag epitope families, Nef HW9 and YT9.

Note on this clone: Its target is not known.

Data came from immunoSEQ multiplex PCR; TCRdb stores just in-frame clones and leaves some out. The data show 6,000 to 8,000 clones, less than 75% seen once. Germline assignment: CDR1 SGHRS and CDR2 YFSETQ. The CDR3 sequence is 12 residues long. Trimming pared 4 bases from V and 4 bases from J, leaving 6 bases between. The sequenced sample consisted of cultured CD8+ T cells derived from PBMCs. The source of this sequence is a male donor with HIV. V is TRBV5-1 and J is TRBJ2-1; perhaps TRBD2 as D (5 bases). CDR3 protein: CASSRGYNEQFF. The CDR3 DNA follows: TGCGCCAGCAGCCGGGGATACAATGAGCAGTTCTTC.